The clone carrying this T cell receptor (beta chain) was seen just once. The target antigen is unknown. This specimen belongs to a study of STAT5B mutations in CD4+ large granular lymphocyte leukemia. Whole-study findings and limits: No patients shared main leukemic clonotypes, though roughly 27% appeared at low frequency elsewhere. 8/27 top patient clones versus 2/35 control clones were TRBV06-family.

Study processing details: Productive clonotypes were detectable down to 2.59 x 10-5 frequency. The protocol was immunoSEQ multiplex PCR, while the TCRdb copy is restricted to in-frame clones and leaves out a portion. V and J calls and clone size are those listed in that table; D and trimming were worked out from the DNA. The sample carries about 34,000 clones, 74% recorded once. The V gene lost 1 base and the J gene lost 4 bases, with 13 bases spanning the gap. The CDR3 sequence is 15 residues long. Germline CDR1 SEHNR, CDR2 FQNEAQ (reference sequence). The receptor was derived from a human donor in good health. The chain employs TRBV7-9 and TRBJ1-2; perhaps TRBD1 as D (5 bases). Material: CD4+ T cells from blood buffy coats. The CDR3 reads CASSLGSGSTYGYTF. CDR3 sequence (DNA): TGTGCCAGCAGCTTAGGTTCAGGGAGTACCTATGGCTACACCTTC.